This TCR beta chain stems from a study of T-cell reconstitution after alpha-beta-depleted transplantation in children. Study-wide results and limits: Several patients had high TCRbeta diversity at day 60; it came from surviving recipient T cells and thymic progenitors. After transplant, at about two months, alpha-beta T cells were reportedly derived from several hundred expanded graft clones. Most T-cell counts and diversity one year after the transplant came from T cells that were newly produced.

In the case of this clonotype: The antigen remains undetermined.

Germline-derived CDR1 and CDR2 are MDHEN and SYDVKM. The CDR3 is 14 residues long. V was shortened by 8 bases and J by 6 bases, with 17 bases between the two germline ends. It was with unique molecular identifiers that the TCRbeta library was prepared. In TCRdb, the PCR reads were re-called with MiXCR into one record per CDR3 protein. The sample records 350,000 to 500,000 distinct CDR3 sequences, around two fifths being singletons. The sequence came from a girl aged 2 to 9 with aplastic anemia, due to receive a stem cell transplant. The V and J genes are TRBV28 and TRBJ2-1, with D perhaps matching TRBD1 or TRBD2 (5 bases each). This specimen was PBMCs, taken before TCRalphabeta/CD19-depleted stem cell transplant. The CDR3: CASCPGLGCNEQFF. In DNA form, the CDR3 reads TGTGCCAGCTGTCCGGGGCTAGGCTGCAATGAGCAGTTCTTC. The full variable domain, completed using reference TRBV28 and TRBJ2-1, is DVKVTQSSRYLVKRTGEKVFLECVQDMDHENMFWYRQDPGLGLRLIYFSYDVKMKEKGDIPEGYSVSREKKERFSLILESASTNQTSMYLCASCPGLGCNEQFFGPGTRLTVL.